The 5 T cell receptor beta chains below come from one sample, sequenced in a study of human T cells and chemical hapten exposure. TCRdb recomputed calls from the RACE reads with MiXCR, one row per CDR3 protein. The sample lists some 340,000 distinct CDR3 sequences, under 9% seen once, with 7.5% to 9% in the top ten. Time point noted: patch test 1, 2 weeks after DPC sensitization. Noted treatment: therapeutic diphenylcyclopropenone sensitization with weekly scalp DPC. The sequences come from whole blood, collected in connection with sensitization to the hapten diphenylcyclopropenone (DPC). These receptors originate from a woman under 30 with alopecia areata. Some clones in this sample may be carry-over from other donors' samples.

This clonotype occurred a few times. The chain is built from TRBV5-1 and TRBJ2-3; D not certain. Trimming stripped 4 bases from V and 2 bases from J, with 14 bases between. Per the germline V gene, CDR1 is SGHRS and CDR2 is YFSETQ. This CDR3 is built from 15 residues. Here the CDR3 reads CASSRARDLTDTQYF. CDR3 nucleotide sequence: TGCGCCAGCAGCCGTGCTAGAGACCTCACAGATACGCAGTATTTT.

This clonotype showed up just a few times. The chain recombines TRBV20-1 with TRBJ1-4; D is perhaps TRBD1 (6 bases). Germline V gene data show CDR1 as DFQATT and CDR2 as SNEGSKA (reference sequence). The CDR3 contains 13 residues. Between the trimmed V and J ends, which lost 6 bases and 7 bases, there was a span of 15 bases. CDR3 coding DNA: TGCAGTGCCGTAGGGGGGGAGGGTGAAAAACTGTTTTTT. Translation gives CSAVGGEGEKLFF.

This clonotype was counted a few times. This sequence joins TRBV27 and TRBJ2-3; D is perhaps TRBD1 (6 bases). V was cut by 6 bases and J by 2 bases, with 18 bases left in between. The CDR3 contains 16 residues. Per the germline V gene, CDR1 is MNHEY and CDR2 is SMNVEV (reference sequence). Here the CDR3 reads CASSQMDRTDTDTQYF. The CDR3 DNA reads as TGTGCCAGCAGCCAAATGGATAGGACAGACACAGATACGCAGTATTTT.

The J gene is TRBJ1-1, the V gene TRBV5-4; perhaps TRBD1 as D (5 bases). Germline CDR1 and CDR2: SGHNT and YYREEE (reference sequence). V was trimmed by 2 bases and J by 2 bases, leaving 13 bases between them. CDR3 length: 15 amino acids. The CDR3 here is CASSFSLGTNTEAFF. The CDR3 DNA is TGTGCCAGCAGCTTCAGCTTGGGGACTAACACTGAAGCTTTCTTT. The full variable domain, with the rest looked up from reference TRBV5-4 and TRBJ1-1, is ETGVTQSPTHLIKTRGQQVTLRCSSQSGHNTVSWYQQALGQGPQFIFQYYREEENGRGNFPPRFSGLQFPNYSSELNVNALELDDSALYLCASSFSLGTNTEAFFGQGTRLTVV.

This clonotype was recorded a few times. This chain uses TRBV6-2 or TRBV6-3 with TRBJ2-3, with D perhaps matching TRBD1 (6 bases). The CDR3 has 16 amino acids. CDR1 is MNHEY and CDR2 is SVGEGT in the germline V gene. V lost 5 bases and J lost 0, with 15 bases in between. In DNA form, the CDR3 reads TGTGCCAGCAGTATGGGCTGGGGGCCTAGCACAGATACGCAGTATTTT. Protein product: CASSMGWGPSTDTQYF.